A single sample gave rise to the 2 T cell receptor beta chains below, sequenced in a study of blood T cells in healthy people across ages (dated by TCRdb to the mid-2010s). The library was obtained by 5' RACE. Sequencing took place on an Illumina HiSeq 2500. A second PCR of roughly 7 to 11 cycles was performed with a sample-barcoded 5' primer and a J-beta primer mix. TCRdb reprocessed the public reads (quality trimming at Q25 with fastp, clone calling with MiXCR) and kept in-frame beta chains. Every CDR3 protein is listed once, alongside the most common genes and DNA of its rows. Counted in this sample were approximately 900,000 distinct CDR3 sequences; about 28% of them appeared once. The biggest ten clones account for roughly 10% of the sample. This same sample was also part of a study on T cells of mothers and their children.

The sequencing input was blood. These receptors were collected from a woman aged 35 to 49 in good health.

V and J are TRBV28 and TRBJ1-2; D uncertain. Between the trimmed V and J ends, which lost 6 bases and 7 bases, there was a span of 15 bases. From germline, CDR1 is MDHEN and CDR2 SYDVKM. The CDR3 runs to 13 residues. CDR3 region: CASREYGLGGYTF. DNA of the CDR3: TGTGCCAGCAGGGAATATGGCTTAGGTGGCTACACCTTC.

The chain couples TRBV3-1 to TRBJ1-6; TRBD1 might be the D (5 bases). CDR1 and CDR2 (germline): LGHDT, YNNKEL (reference sequence). V lost 2 bases, J lost 1 base, and 12 bases lay in between. The CDR3 runs 17 residues. The CDR3 loop is CASSQHLGRSYNSPLHF. CDR3 nucleotide sequence: TGTGCCAGCAGCCAACATCTGGGACGGTCCTATAATTCACCCCTCCACTTT.